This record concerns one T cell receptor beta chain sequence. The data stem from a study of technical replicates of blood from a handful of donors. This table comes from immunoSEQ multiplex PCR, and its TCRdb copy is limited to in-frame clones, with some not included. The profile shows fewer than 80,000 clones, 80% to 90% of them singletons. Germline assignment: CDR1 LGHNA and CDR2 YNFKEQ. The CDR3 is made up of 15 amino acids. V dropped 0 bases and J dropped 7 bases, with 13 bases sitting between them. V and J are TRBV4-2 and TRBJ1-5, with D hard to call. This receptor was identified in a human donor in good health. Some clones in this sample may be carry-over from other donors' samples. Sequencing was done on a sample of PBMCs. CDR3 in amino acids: CASSQDNGGIQPQHF. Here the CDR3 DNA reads TGTGCCAGCAGCCAAGATAACGGAGGGATACAGCCCCAGCATTTT.